This TCR beta chain was sequenced during a study of OX40 agonist ivuxolimab in advanced cancers. To note about this clone: Antigen specificity is unknown.

Findings and caveats of the study: It was also the case that some nonresponders had low normalized T-cell clonal expansion.

Profiling relied on immunoSEQ multiplex PCR, and the TCRdb table lists in-frame clones only, not all of them. The table includes 92,000 or so clones, 70% to 85% detected once. The sample in question was CD4+ or CD8+ T cells sorted from blood, obtained in a trial of the OX40 agonist ivuxolimab. The receptor's source is an adult with an advanced solid tumor such as melanoma, head and neck, liver or kidney cancer.

CDR3 sequence (DNA): TGTGCTAGTGGTTTGCCGCTGGGGGTTAACTATGGCTACACCTTC. This sequence encodes CASGLPLGVNYGYTF. The rearrangement joins TRBV12-5 to TRBJ1-2; a possible D gene is TRBD1 (5 bases). Trimming took 2 bases from V and 1 from J, leaving 11 bases between them. Germline-derived CDR1 and CDR2 are LGHNT and FRNRAP. The CDR3 covers 15 residues.